This TCR beta chain was sequenced during a study of human T cells and chemical hapten exposure. Trimming cost V 5 bases and J 5 bases, with 18 bases left between them. CDR3 length equals 15 residues. CDR1 is SGHAT and CDR2 is FQNNGV in the germline V gene. RNA extraction used unfractionated whole blood as the source of total RNA. In the case of this clonotype: Antigen: not known.

Study outcomes and limitations: Sensitization with DPC brought no change to TCRs above 1 in 1000 in frequency.

It was the library that attached unique molecular identifiers to individual cDNA molecules. TCRdb recomputed calls from the 5' RACE reads with MiXCR, one row per CDR3 protein. The sample carries tens of thousands of distinct CDR3 sequences, around a sixth recorded once. The clonotype comes from a female donor in good health. The chain uses TRBV11-2 and TRBJ2-5; D is perhaps TRBD1 or TRBD2 (5 bases each). This chain's CDR3 is CASSPTGLIKETQYF. CDR3 DNA sequence: TGTGCCAGCAGCCCGACGGGGCTAATTAAGGAGACCCAGTACTTC.